A single sample is the source of the 14 T cell receptor beta chains below, sequenced in a study of spatial heterogeneity in lung cancer. TCRdb processed the 5' RACE reads anew with MiXCR; each CDR3 protein has one entry. The sample includes 40,000 to 45,000 distinct CDR3 sequences, roughly an eighth of them seen just once. Described time point: sample taken at primary tumor resection. The material was PBMCs, obtained at surgery. These receptor sequences come from a male donor with early-stage non-small cell lung cancer.

This clonotype was observed many times. The V gene is TRBV5-4, the J gene TRBJ2-2, with TRBD2 matching 7 bases. The junction had 9 bases not matched to a gene; V was cut back by 3 bases and J by 7 bases. Germline V gene data show CDR1 as SGHNT and CDR2 as YYREEE (reference sequence). This CDR3 spans 15 amino acids. The CDR3: CASSSSRERNGELFF. The CDR3, as DNA: TGTGCCAGCAGCTCCTCGCGGGAGCGGAACGGGGAGCTGTTTTTT.

This clonotype was observed a few times. The chain combines TRBV20-1 with TRBJ1-3; D unresolved. Germline CDR1 reads DFQATT; CDR2 reads SNEGSKA (reference sequence). The V end lost 4 bases, the J end lost 2 bases, and 9 bases lay between the germline ends. This CDR3 is built from 13 residues. CDR3 sequence (DNA): TGCAGTGCTAAAATTCAGGCTGGAAACACCATATATTTT. This sequence encodes CSAKIQAGNTIYF.

This clonotype was detected a few times. This chain uses TRBV6-2 or TRBV6-3 with TRBJ1-1; D is perhaps TRBD1 (5 bases). Germline V lookup: CDR1 MNHEY, CDR2 SVGEGT. CDR3 length equals 16 residues. With 4 bases removed from V and 7 bases from J, the gap between germline ends came to 22 bases. This chain's CDR3 is CASSSPRKQSRDEAFF. The CDR3 nucleotides are TGTGCCAGCAGTTCCCCGAGAAAACAGAGCAGGGATGAAGCTTTCTTT.

This rearrangement joins TRBV14 to TRBJ2-7; D remains ambiguous. Germline V CDR1 and CDR2: SGHDN, FVKESK. Trimming took off 1 base at V and 9 bases at J, with 10 bases between the two ends. This CDR3 has 12 residues. Here the CDR3 reads CASSQVTTRQYF. For the CDR3, the DNA is TGTGCCAGCAGCCAAGTCACTACGAGGCAGTACTTC.

This clonotype appeared a few times. The chain couples TRBV7-2 to TRBJ2-3; 7 bases are a match to TRBD2. The CDR3 runs to 14 residues. Trimming removed 5 bases from V and 2 bases from J; junction bases left unmatched: 4. Germline assignment: CDR1 SGHTA and CDR2 FQGNSA. Here the CDR3 DNA reads TGTGCCAGCAGCCCGCGGGGGACCACAGATACGCAGTATTTT. It yields the protein CASSPRGTTDTQYF.

In this sample, this clonotype turned up a few times. The V and J genes are TRBV7-9 and TRBJ2-7; tentative D call: TRBD1 (6 bases). Trimming removed 5 bases from V and 5 bases from J, with 19 bases in between. Germline CDR1 reads SEHNR; CDR2 reads FQNEAQ (reference sequence). The CDR3 consists of 15 residues. The DNA of the CDR3 is TGTGCCAGCAGCCGGACAGCAGCCGATACGAACGAGCAGTACTTC. Protein sequence: CASSRTAADTNEQYF.

The chain uses TRBV5-5 and TRBJ1-2; D call uncertain. The V end lost 2 bases, the J end lost 2 bases, and 13 bases lay between the germline ends. Germline V gene lookup returns CDR1 SGHKS and CDR2 YYEKEE (reference sequence). The CDR3 has 15 residues. DNA of the CDR3: TGTGCCAGCAGCTTCGCCAGCAGATTAAACTATGGCTACACCTTC. This gives the protein CASSFASRLNYGYTF.

The V gene is TRBV5-6, the J gene TRBJ1-2; 8 bases agree with TRBD1. Germline trimming cut 3 bases from V and 4 bases from J; bases unmatched to any gene: 5. Germline CDR1 and CDR2: SGHDT and YYEEEE. This CDR3 contains 14 residues. This CDR3 reads CASSSTGTGYGYTF. In nucleotides, the CDR3 is TGTGCCAGCAGCTCCACCGGGACAGGCTATGGCTACACCTTC.

This clonotype was observed a few times. This rearrangement joins TRBV3-1 to TRBJ2-1, with D unresolved. The CDR3 length is 16 residues. CDR1 is LGHDT, CDR2 YNNKEL, per germline (reference sequence). The V end was cut by 0 bases, the J end by 1 base, with 10 bases between. CDR3 DNA: TGTGCCAGCAGCCAAGATACTGCCATTTCCTACAATGAGCAGTTCTTC. Its translation: CASSQDTAISYNEQFF.

V gene TRBV12-3 or TRBV12-4 combines with J gene TRBJ1-5; TRBD1 might be the D (6 bases). V lost 5 bases, J lost 7 bases, and 12 bases lay in between. The CDR3 length is 13 residues. DNA of the CDR3: TGTGCCAGCAGTACAGGGACGGGCCAGCCCCAGCATTTT. This encodes CASSTGTGQPQHF.

This clonotype was found many times. The chain uses TRBV29-1 and TRBJ1-4; D unclear. V was trimmed by 4 bases and J by 5 bases, leaving 11 bases between them. Germline CDR1 is SQVTM and CDR2 is ANQGSEA. CDR3 length: 13 residues. The CDR3 region has the DNA TGCAGCGTTGCCGTGTCGGGGAATGAAAAACTGTTTTTT. This translates into CSVAVSGNEKLFF.

This rearrangement joins TRBV11-2 to TRBJ2-7; a possible D gene is TRBD2 (6 bases). CDR1 and CDR2 (germline): SGHAT, FQNNGV. The CDR3 sequence is 15 residues long. Trimming took off 0 bases at V and 4 bases at J, with 13 bases between the two ends. The CDR3 nucleotides are TGTGCCAGCAGCTTAGAAACCTACGCGGGGTACGAGCAGTACTTC. Its translation: CASSLETYAGYEQYF.

This sequence joins TRBV9 and TRBJ1-1; TRBD1 is a possible D gene (5 bases). CDR1 SGDLS and CDR2 YYNGEE come from the germline V gene. V was clipped by 3 bases and J by 1 base, with 10 bases between them. The CDR3 consists of 14 residues. The CDR3 protein is CASSEGPTNTEAFF. CDR3 DNA: TGTGCCAGCAGCGAGGGACCAACGAACACTGAAGCTTTCTTT.

This clonotype was found many times. The chain employs TRBV4-3 and TRBJ2-3; 7 nucleotides agree with TRBD2. CDR1 and CDR2 from the germline V gene are LGHNA and YSLEER. The CDR3 totals 17 residues. J lost 4 bases, V lost 1 base, and 11 bases had no gene match. The CDR3: CASSQAVSGMAADTQYF. CDR3 bases: TGCGCCAGCAGCCAAGCTGTAAGCGGGATGGCAGCAGATACGCAGTATTTT.